One and the same sample provided the 30 T cell receptor beta chains below, sequenced in a study of CD8+CD57+ T cells in acquired aplastic anemia. Genomic DNA templated the TCR beta VDJ and CDR3 profiling. TCRdb processed the reads anew with MiXCR; each CDR3 protein has one entry. The sample lists more than 200,000 distinct CDR3 sequences, roughly 45% seen once, with 20% in the top ten. Before being chosen for sequencing, patients had shown CD8+CD57+ cell expansion by flow cytometry. Material: sorted CD4+, CD8+, or CD8+CD57+ T cells (not recorded which) from PBMCs. These receptors came from a human donor with aplastic anemia.

This clonotype was counted only a few times. V is TRBV9 and J is TRBJ2-3, with 14 nucleotides matching TRBD2. Germline V gene sequence: CDR1 SGDLS, CDR2 YYNGEE. The length of the CDR3 is 16 residues. V gave up 2 bases and J gave up 2 bases; unmatched junction bases: 1. The CDR3 DNA reads TGTGCCAGCAGCGTGGGACTAGCGGGGGTCACAGATACGCAGTATTTT. Translation: CASSVGLAGVTDTQYF.

V usage is TRBV20-1 and J usage is TRBJ2-7, with D possibly TRBD1 on 5 matching bases. Germline loops: CDR1 DFQATT, CDR2 SNEGSKA (reference sequence). Trimming cost V 6 bases and J 7 bases, with 16 bases left between them. The CDR3 has 12 amino acids. The CDR3 sequence: CSAQDGEYEQYF. The DNA of the CDR3 is TGCAGTGCACAGGACGGAGAATATGAGCAGTACTTC.

Turning to this clonotype: Here the CDR3 omits its conserved ending phenylalanine or tryptophan, so a read error is the likely source. The chain links TRBV20-1 to TRBJ1-3, with a weak D call TRBD1 (5 bases). The CDR3 is 15 residues long. Germline CDR1 and CDR2: DFQATT and SNEGSKA (reference sequence). CDR3 bases: TGCAGTGCTAGAAGGGGAGGGGCCTCTGGAAACGCCATATATCTT. It translates to CSARRGGASGNAIYL.

This chain joins TRBV3-1 and TRBJ1-2; possibly TRBD1 for D (6 bases). With 2 bases removed from V and 8 bases from J, the gap between germline ends came to 12 bases. From germline, CDR1 is LGHDT and CDR2 YNNKEL (reference sequence). The CDR3 loop spans 13 amino acids. In nucleotides, the CDR3 is TGTGCCAGCAGCCAATCTGTAGGGGGGGGCTACACCTTC. This encodes CASSQSVGGGYTF. The variable domain in full, completed from reference TRBV3-1 and TRBJ1-2, reads DTAVSQTPKYLVTQMGNDKSIKCEQNLGHDTMYWYKQDSKKFLKIMFSYNNKELIINETVPNRFSPKSPDKAHLNLHINSLELGDSAVYFCASSQSVGGGYTFGSGTRLTVV.

The table lists this clonotype with a count of one. The gene calls are TRBV10-3 and TRBJ2-6, with D possibly TRBD2 on 7 matching bases. This CDR3 spans 16 amino acids. Trimming pared 10 bases from V and 2 bases from J, leaving 18 bases between. Germline V gene data show CDR1 as ENHRY and CDR2 as SYGVKD. In DNA, the CDR3 is TGTGCCAGCAAGAAGGGGGGGGCTACTGGGGCCAACGTCCTGACTTTC. Protein sequence: CASKKGGATGANVLTF.

Details on this clonotype: At one end the junction does not follow the germline gene, possibly because of a read error. The chain uses TRBV5-4 and TRBJ1-2, with 9 bases fitting TRBD1. This CDR3 is built from 17 residues. Germline V gene lookup returns CDR1 SGHNT and CDR2 YYREEE (reference sequence). The chain's CDR3 is CASRLLPGQGTNYGYTF. The CDR3 nucleotides are TGTGCCAGCAGGCTTCTACCGGGACAGGGCACTAATTATGGCTACACCTTC.

This clonotype appeared a few times. The gene calls are TRBV18 and TRBJ2-7, with D unresolved. Germline CDR1 is KGHSH and CDR2 is LQKENI. The CDR3 extends over 12 amino acids. V gave up 0 bases and J gave up 2 bases, with 2 bases separating them. CDR3 sequence (DNA): TGTGCCAGCTCACCACCCACCTACGAGCAGTACTTC. This sequence encodes CASSPPTYEQYF. The full variable domain, rest sourced from reference TRBV18 and TRBJ2-7, is NAGVMQNPRHLVRRRGQEARLRCSPMKGHSHVYWYRQLPEEGLKFMVYLQKENIIDESGMPKERFSAEFPKEGPSILRIQQVVRGDSAAYFCASSPPTYEQYFGPGTRLTVT.

This clonotype was seen at least ten times. This chain uses TRBV7-9 with TRBJ2-7; D is ambiguous. V was trimmed by 1 base and J by 3 bases, leaving 13 bases between them. CDR1 is SEHNR and CDR2 is FQNEAQ in the germline V gene (reference sequence). The CDR3 sequence is 15 residues long. The CDR3 DNA is TGTGCCAGCAGCTTAGGGTCAGGAATCGTCTACGAGCAGTACTTC. This sequence encodes CASSLGSGIVYEQYF.

This clonotype was recorded many times. J is TRBJ2-7 and V is TRBV2; 8 nucleotides line up with TRBD1. V gave up 6 bases and J gave up 1 base; unmatched junction bases: 5. Germline lookup yields CDR1 SNHLY and CDR2 FYNNEI. The CDR3 spans 14 residues. CDR3 DNA sequence: TGTGCCAGCAGGGCCGGGACAGGATCCTACGAGCAGTACTTC. Translation: CASRAGTGSYEQYF.

The chain combines TRBV19 with TRBJ2-3; D is unclear. CDR3 length equals 14 residues. Trimming removed 0 bases at V and 7 bases at J, with 11 bases between. Germline CDR1 and CDR2: LNHDA and SQIVND (reference sequence). The CDR3 spells CASSIESERNTQYF. The CDR3 bases are TGTGCCAGTAGTATAGAAAGCGAGAGGAATACGCAGTATTTT.

J is TRBJ2-3 and V is TRBV20-1; D remains unclear. CDR3 length equals 13 residues. Trimming removed 0 bases from V and 4 bases from J, with 8 bases in between. Per germline, CDR1 DFQATT and CDR2 SNEGSKA (reference sequence). The CDR3, as DNA: TGCAGTGCTAGAGACCAAAAACCAGATACGCAGTATTTT. Amino acid sequence: CSARDQKPDTQYF.

The chain links TRBV9 to TRBJ1-1; 8 bases align to TRBD1. V lost 4 bases, J lost 1 base, and 12 bases stayed unmatched. The CDR3 is 17 amino acids. Germline V gene lookup returns CDR1 SGDLS and CDR2 YYNGEE. The DNA of the CDR3 is TGTGCCAGCAGCCCCCACAGTCCCGGGACAGGGAACACTGAAGCTTTCTTT. This codes for CASSPHSPGTGNTEAFF.

About this clonotype: One end of the junction does not line up with germline, which may come from a read error. The CDR3 DNA is TGTGCCACCAGTGATCTAAAGGGCTTTGAGCAGCTCTTC. This sequence encodes CATSDLKGFEQLF. The chain uses TRBV24-1 and TRBJ2-1; no clear D gene. This CDR3 contains 13 residues. Germline V gives CDR1 KGHDR, CDR2 SFDVKD.

This clonotype was observed many times. The genes are TRBV9 and TRBJ1-6; TRBD1 might be the D (5 bases). Trimming cost V 4 bases and J 6 bases, with 17 bases left between them. The V gene's germline CDR1 is SGDLS and CDR2 YYNGEE. This CDR3 comprises 16 residues. CDR3 protein: CASSPRWDPINSPLHF. DNA for the CDR3: TGTGCCAGCAGCCCCCGATGGGACCCAATTAATTCACCCCTCCACTTT.

This clonotype came up once. The rearrangement links TRBV20-1 to TRBJ2-7, with a weak D call TRBD2 (5 bases). V gave up 5 bases and J gave up 5 bases, with 7 bases separating them. The V gene's germline CDR1 is DFQATT and CDR2 SNEGSKA (reference sequence). The CDR3 loop spans 10 amino acids. The CDR3 region has the DNA TGCAGTGCTGGAGGCGACGAGCAGTACTTC. This sequence encodes CSAGGDEQYF.

The V gene is TRBV12-3 or TRBV12-4, the J gene TRBJ1-1, with a possible D match to TRBD1 (5 bases). The CDR3 runs to 14 residues. V was clipped by 5 bases and J by 1 base, with 11 bases between them. The CDR3 nucleotides read TGTGCCAGCAGTCTGGGACTGACGAACACTGAAGCTTTCTTT. Encoded protein: CASSLGLTNTEAFF.

This clonotype was observed many times. This sequence joins TRBV20-1 and TRBJ1-1; TRBD1 is a possible D gene (6 bases). With 3 bases removed from V and 7 bases from J, the gap between germline ends came to 15 bases. Germline V gives CDR1 DFQATT, CDR2 SNEGSKA (reference sequence). This CDR3 spans 13 amino acids. CDR3 DNA: TGCAGTGCTAGTACCACAGGGAGACTTGAAGCTTTCTTT. Translating it yields CSASTTGRLEAFF.

This clonotype was counted a single time. Without the conserved terminal phenylalanine or tryptophan, this CDR3 likely stems from a read error. Because the CDR3's place on the DNA is in doubt, the DNA is left out and the CDR3 is given as listed by TCRdb. J is TRBJ1-1 and V is TRBV11-3. The CDR3 comprises 8 residues, both ends counted. CDR1 and CDR2 from the germline V gene are SGHNT and YENEEA. CDR3: CASSPRAS.

This clonotype was detected many times. This chain uses TRBV5-5 with TRBJ1-5; 7 nucleotides match TRBD1. Germline V gene lookup returns CDR1 SGHKS and CDR2 YYEKEE (reference sequence). The V segment lost 1 base and the J segment 5 bases; nucleotides outside the gene matches: 12. The length of the CDR3 is 17 residues. CDR3 bases: TGTGCCAGCAGCTTGTTTGAGGTTCGACAGGGCCATCAGCCCCAGCATTTT. It translates to CASSLFEVRQGHQPQHF. Looking up the rest from reference TRBV5-5 and TRBJ1-5 gives the full variable domain: DAGVTQSPTHLIKTRGQQVTLRCSPISGHKSVSWYQQVLGQGPQFIFQYYEKEERGRGNFPDRFSARQFPNYSSELNVNALLLGDSALYLCASSLFEVRQGHQPQHFGDGTRLSIL.

This clonotype was counted many times. This chain connects TRBV10-3 to TRBJ1-5, with a weak D call TRBD1 (5 bases). The length of the CDR3 is 15 residues. Germline V gene lookup returns CDR1 ENHRY and CDR2 SYGVKD. V was clipped by 3 bases and J by 2 bases, with 11 bases between them. The chain's CDR3 is CAISDGAGRNQPQHF. The CDR3 nucleotides are TGTGCCATCAGTGATGGGGCAGGCCGCAATCAGCCCCAGCATTTT.

The J gene is TRBJ1-1, the V gene TRBV9; a possible D gene is TRBD1 (5 bases). CDR3 size: 13 residues. Per the germline V gene, CDR1 is SGDLS and CDR2 is YYNGEE. V was trimmed by 5 bases and J by 1 base, leaving 9 bases between them. The CDR3 here is CASSETANTEAFF. In DNA form, the CDR3 reads TGTGCCAGCAGTGAGACAGCGAACACTGAAGCTTTCTTT.

This clonotype was detected many times. This rearrangement joins TRBV19 to TRBJ1-5; 8 nucleotides agree with TRBD1. The CDR3 totals 18 residues. In germline, CDR1 is LNHDA, CDR2 SQIVND (reference sequence). V dropped 3 bases and J dropped 2; count of bases not matched to a gene: 12. In nucleotides, the CDR3 is TGTGCCAGTAGTATCGCGGGGAGGGGACAGGATGGCAATCAGCCCCAGCATTTT. Amino acids: CASSIAGRGQDGNQPQHF.

V gene TRBV5-6 combines with J gene TRBJ2-5, with a weak D call TRBD1 (6 bases). V shed 0 bases and J shed 3 bases, with 9 bases lying between them. Germline CDR1 is SGHDT and CDR2 is YYEEEE. This CDR3 comprises 14 residues. Written as DNA, the CDR3 is TGTGCCAGCAGCTTGGTCCCAGGGGAAGAGACCCAGTACTTC. It codes for CASSLVPGEETQYF.

The CDR3 sequence: CASTHGPLGETQYF. The CDR3 DNA sequence: TGTGCCAGCACTCACGGGCCCTTGGGAGAGACCCAGTACTTC. The rearrangement joins TRBV12-3 or TRBV12-4 to TRBJ2-5; D uncertain. There are 14 residues in the CDR3. The V end was cut by 7 bases, the J end by 4 bases, with 16 bases between.

A note on this clonotype: Here the CDR3 omits its conserved ending phenylalanine or tryptophan, so a read error is the likely source. The chain uses TRBV27 and TRBJ2-3; D ambiguous. Germline CDR1 reads MNHEY; CDR2 reads SMNVEV (reference sequence). V was pared by 2 bases and J by 1 base, with 4 bases between. The CDR3 has 13 residues. The CDR3 DNA is TGTGCCAGCAGTTTAGGCGGCACAGATACGCAGTATTCT. Amino acid sequence: CASSLGGTDTQYS.

This clonotype occurred a few times. This chain links TRBV6-1 with TRBJ1-5; 7 nucleotides match TRBD1. Germline V gene sequence: CDR1 MNHNS, CDR2 SASEGT. This CDR3 region has 15 residues. The V gene end was trimmed by 4 bases and the J gene end by 9 bases; junction bases not matched to a gene: 12. The CDR3 sequence is CASSVVGSGGPPQHF. The CDR3 nucleotides are TGTGCCAGCAGTGTGGTCGGGTCAGGGGGACCGCCCCAGCATTTT.

There are many counts of this clonotype. The genes are TRBV6-2 or TRBV6-3 and TRBJ2-3; 8 positions agree with TRBD1. Germline V CDR1 and CDR2: MNHEY, SVGEGT. The junction had 10 bases not matched to a gene; V was cut back by 10 bases and J by 4 bases. This CDR3 is 14 amino acids long. The CDR3 DNA is TGTGCCACCAACGACAGGGGAGGTGCAGATACGCAGTATTTT. This codes for CATNDRGGADTQYF.

This clonotype was detected only a few times. The chain uses TRBV9 and TRBJ2-7; the D call may be TRBD1 or TRBD2 (6 bases each). The CDR3 consists of 14 residues. V lost 0 bases and J 4 bases, leaving 11 bases between the germline ends. Looked up from germline, CDR1 is SGDLS and CDR2 is YYNGEE. In nucleotides, the CDR3 is TGTGCCAGCAGCGTAGGGGGGGCAGCATACGAGCAGTACTTC. It encodes CASSVGGAAYEQYF. Variable domain in full (rest from reference TRBV9 and TRBJ2-7): DSGVTQTPKHLITATGQRVTLRCSPRSGDLSVYWYQQSLDQGLQFLIQYYNGEERAKGNILERFSAQQFPDLHSELNLSSLELGDSALYFCASSVGGAAYEQYFGPGTRLTVT.

As regards this clonotype: The junction departs from germline at one end; a sequencing error may be responsible. This rearrangement joins TRBV7-9 to TRBJ2-3; maybe TRBD2 (6 bases). This CDR3 has 16 residues. Germline loops: CDR1 SEHNR, CDR2 FQNEAQ (reference sequence). This CDR3 is CASSLTLGGSTDTQYF. The CDR3 DNA is TGCGCCAGCAGCTTAACCCTGGGGGGTAGCACAGATACGCAGTATTTT.

This rearrangement joins TRBV7-8 to TRBJ2-2; 9 nucleotides line up with TRBD2. The length of the CDR3 is 16 residues. Germline CDR1 is SGHVS and CDR2 is FQNEAQ. The J segment lost 1 base and the V segment lost 5 bases, leaving 5 bases of the junction unmatched. The CDR3 region has the DNA TGTGCCAGCAGCCGGCGACTAGCGGAGAACACCGGGGAGCTGTTTTTT. It translates to CASSRRLAENTGELFF.